This is a list of T cell receptor beta chains from one sample in a study of shared clonotypes between healthy human individuals. Only in-frame clones appear in the TCRdb table, and some are missing; sequencing was by immunoSEQ multiplex PCR. Of around 1.6 million clones listed, 95% to 99% are singletons. Sequenced material: naive CD4+ T cells sorted from blood. Receptors were obtained from a man aged 25 to 45 in good health. Both conserved end residues are trimmed from each CDR3. Each record gives: J gene, CDR3 length, V gene, CDR3 protein.

j_call: TRBJ2-1
cdr3_length: 14
v_call: TRBV6-6
cdr3_aa: ASRELAGPSYNEQF

j_call: TRBJ1-2
cdr3_length: 12
v_call: TRBV6-5
cdr3_aa: ASSYGQEKYGYT

j_call: TRBJ2-2
cdr3_length: 13
v_call: TRBV18
cdr3_aa: ASSPDRKNTGELF

j_call: TRBJ2-6
cdr3_length: 13
v_call: TRBV9
cdr3_aa: ASSPRGSGANVLT

j_call: TRBJ2-7
cdr3_length: 11
v_call: TRBV18
cdr3_aa: ASSPAASYEQY

j_call: TRBJ2-3
cdr3_length: 11
v_call: TRBV7-7
cdr3_aa: ASSLEAGHTQY

j_call: TRBJ2-2
cdr3_length: 12
v_call: TRBV19
cdr3_aa: ASSITPPTGELF

j_call: TRBJ2-1
cdr3_length: 11
v_call: TRBV18
cdr3_aa: ASSPGGRNEQF

j_call: TRBJ2-5
cdr3_length: 11
v_call: TRBV18
cdr3_aa: ASSPQIHETQY

j_call: TRBJ2-2
cdr3_length: 15
v_call: TRBV28
cdr3_aa: ASSSASGGANTGELF

j_call: TRBJ2-2
cdr3_length: 13
v_call: TRBV6-5
cdr3_aa: AGRRLAEGTGELF

j_call: TRBJ2-1
cdr3_length: 10
v_call: TRBV29-1
cdr3_aa: SVTKELNEQF

j_call: TRBJ2-1
cdr3_length: 11
v_call: TRBV9
cdr3_aa: ASSVVGNNEQF

j_call: TRBJ2-7
cdr3_length: 12
v_call: TRBV4-3
cdr3_aa: ASSQDGGAGEQY

j_call: TRBJ2-1
cdr3_length: 14
v_call: TRBV5-1
cdr3_aa: ASSLVTSGSHGEQF

j_call: TRBJ2-7
cdr3_length: 12
v_call: TRBV9
cdr3_aa: ASSVALTNYEQY

j_call: TRBJ2-7
cdr3_length: 12
v_call: TRBV27
cdr3_aa: ASSLVAGGSEQY

j_call: TRBJ1-1
cdr3_length: 12
v_call: TRBV5-8
cdr3_aa: ASSLGLFGAEAF

j_call: TRBJ2-7
cdr3_length: 15
v_call: TRBV28
cdr3_aa: ASSPSFGQASSYEQY

j_call: TRBJ2-5
cdr3_length: 12
v_call: TRBV7-2
cdr3_aa: ASSLGLAQETQY

j_call: TRBJ2-7
cdr3_length: 9
v_call: TRBV20-1
cdr3_aa: SASDPPEQY

j_call: TRBJ2-7
cdr3_length: 14
v_call: TRBV5-1
cdr3_aa: ASSLSGGEYSYEQY

j_call: TRBJ2-7
cdr3_length: 12
v_call: TRBV19
cdr3_aa: ASKAAGGPYEQY

j_call: TRBJ1-1
cdr3_length: 11
v_call: TRBV14
cdr3_aa: ASSQMEDTEAF

j_call: TRBJ1-1
cdr3_length: 12
v_call: TRBV5-1
cdr3_aa: ASSSLPGPGEAF

j_call: TRBJ2-5
cdr3_length: 15
v_call: TRBV14
cdr3_aa: ASSQGNRAGPQETQY

j_call: TRBJ2-1
cdr3_length: 13
v_call: TRBV7-3
cdr3_aa: ASSLRRVPYNEQF

j_call: TRBJ2-7
cdr3_length: 12
v_call: TRBV7-3
cdr3_aa: ASSLMPTGNMQY

j_call: TRBJ2-1
cdr3_length: 11
v_call: TRBV5-4
cdr3_aa: ASTTQGGDLQF

j_call: TRBJ2-2
cdr3_length: 15
v_call: TRBV11-3
cdr3_aa: ASSLGTGRSNTGELF

j_call: TRBJ2-1
cdr3_length: 14
v_call: TRBV19
cdr3_aa: ASSIPGLAGYNEQF

j_call: TRBJ1-1
cdr3_length: 13
v_call: TRBV9
cdr3_aa: ASSPEGRRNTEAF

j_call: TRBJ2-6
cdr3_length: 20
v_call: TRBV18
cdr3_aa: ASSPSKHPGQGYFSGANVLT

j_call: TRBJ2-7
cdr3_length: 14
v_call: TRBV5-4
cdr3_aa: ASSYDPGPSSYEQY

j_call: TRBJ1-1
cdr3_length: 10
v_call: TRBV28
cdr3_aa: ASLTPGASAF

j_call: TRBJ1-1
cdr3_length: 13
v_call: TRBV19
cdr3_aa: ASITKRQGSTEAF

j_call: TRBJ2-7
cdr3_length: 12
v_call: TRBV9
cdr3_aa: ASSPSRGGYEQY

j_call: TRBJ2-7
cdr3_length: 13
v_call: TRBV11-3
cdr3_aa: ASSLGGSSSYEQY

j_call: TRBJ1-1
cdr3_length: 12
v_call: TRBV28
cdr3_aa: ASSTSLVFTEAF

j_call: TRBJ2-7
cdr3_length: 12
v_call: TRBV2
cdr3_aa: ASSEQGAAYEQY

j_call: TRBJ2-1
cdr3_length: 17
v_call: TRBV4-1
cdr3_aa: ASSQRVPSGESSYNEQF

j_call: TRBJ2-1
cdr3_length: 16
v_call: TRBV9
cdr3_aa: ASSVAQGLDRGPNEQF

j_call: TRBJ1-1
cdr3_length: 11
v_call: TRBV5-1
cdr3_aa: ASSLPTGTEAF

j_call: TRBJ2-3
cdr3_length: 9
v_call: TRBV6-4
cdr3_aa: ASSGGDTQY

j_call: TRBJ2-7
cdr3_length: 11
v_call: TRBV11-1
cdr3_aa: ASSWSGTYEQY

j_call: TRBJ2-3
cdr3_length: 10
v_call: TRBV25-1
cdr3_aa: ASSRITDTQY

j_call: TRBJ2-1
cdr3_length: 10
v_call: TRBV5-4
cdr3_aa: ASSTHDNEQF

j_call: TRBJ2-7
cdr3_length: 11
v_call: TRBV28
cdr3_aa: ASGTGADYEQY